This entry lists 2 T cell receptor beta chains sequenced from one sample in a study of monozygotic twins with inflammatory bowel disease (dated 2019 in TCRdb). Libraries were built with 5' RACE. Sequencing relied on an Illumina HiSeq 2500. The reads were reprocessed in TCRdb, with one entry per CDR3 protein sequence and no accompanying DNA. The sample's own table lists fewer than 400,000 distinct CDR3 sequences. 5.6% of the sample is in the top ten clones. The sample consisted of blood. The receptors shown here come from a human donor with ulcerative colitis or Crohn's disease, or a healthy co-twin of an affected twin (not recorded which).

The chain links TRBV6-1 to TRBJ1-1. The CDR3 is 14 amino acids. Germline values: CDR1 MNHNS, CDR2 SASEGT. CDR3 sequence: CASSQVIMNTEAFF.

The rearrangement links TRBV15 to TRBJ2-1. Germline assignment: CDR1 LNHNV and CDR2 YYDKDF (reference sequence). This CDR3 spans 12 amino acids. The CDR3 spells CATSSRANEQFF.